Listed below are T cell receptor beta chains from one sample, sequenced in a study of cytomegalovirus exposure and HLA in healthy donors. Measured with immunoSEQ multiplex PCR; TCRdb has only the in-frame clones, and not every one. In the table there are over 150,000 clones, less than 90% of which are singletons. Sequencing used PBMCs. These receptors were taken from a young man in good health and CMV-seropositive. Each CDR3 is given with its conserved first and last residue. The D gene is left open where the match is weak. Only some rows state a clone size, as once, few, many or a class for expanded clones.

cdr3_aa: CATSSRQQANEKLFF; cdr3_nt: TGTGCCACCAGCAGTCGACAGCAAGCTAATGAAAAACTGTTTTTT; j_call: TRBJ1-4; v_call: TRBV15; clone_size: -; d_call: -
cdr3_aa: CASTNTGAPGANVLTF; cdr3_nt: TGTGCCAGCACCAACACAGGGGCTCCTGGGGCCAACGTCCTGACTTTC; j_call: TRBJ2-6; v_call: TRBV5-8; clone_size: -; d_call: TRBD1
cdr3_aa: CASQQNTEAFF; cdr3_nt: TGCGCCAGCCAACAGAACACTGAAGCTTTCTTT; j_call: TRBJ1-1; v_call: TRBV5-1; clone_size: -; d_call: -
cdr3_aa: CALGRDLSGNTIYF; cdr3_nt: TGTGCTCTGGGGCGGGACCTCTCTGGAAACACCATATATTTT; j_call: TRBJ1-3; v_call: TRBV7-9; clone_size: -; d_call: -
cdr3_aa: CATRGDRAEDYGYTF; cdr3_nt: TGTGCCACCAGGGGGGACAGGGCGGAGGACTATGGCTACACCTTC; j_call: TRBJ1-2; v_call: TRBV19; clone_size: -; d_call: TRBD1
cdr3_aa: CAWSPLAGEDTQYF; cdr3_nt: TGTGCCTGGAGTCCTCTAGCGGGAGAGGATACGCAGTATTTT; j_call: TRBJ2-3; v_call: TRBV30; clone_size: -; d_call: TRBD2
cdr3_aa: CASSLGLAGYSYEQYF; cdr3_nt: TGCGCCAGCAGCTTGGGACTAGCGGGGTACTCCTACGAGCAGTACTTC; j_call: TRBJ2-7; v_call: TRBV5-1; clone_size: few; d_call: TRBD2
cdr3_aa: CASSSGLAGGGNEQFF; cdr3_nt: TGTGCCAGCAGCTCCGGACTAGCGGGAGGAGGCAATGAGCAGTTCTTC; j_call: TRBJ2-1; v_call: TRBV5-4; clone_size: -; d_call: TRBD2
cdr3_aa: CAWSPAGLRGQPQHF; cdr3_nt: TGTGCCTGGAGTCCCGCAGGGTTAAGGGGTCAGCCCCAGCATTTT; j_call: TRBJ1-5; v_call: TRBV30; clone_size: -; d_call: -
cdr3_aa: CASMGQGGNQPQHF; cdr3_nt: TGTGCCAGCATGGGGCAGGGAGGGAATCAGCCCCAGCATTTT; j_call: TRBJ1-5; v_call: TRBV6-5; clone_size: -; d_call: -
cdr3_aa: CASSIGAGLAELNEQFF; cdr3_nt: TGTGCCAGTAGTATAGGGGCGGGACTAGCGGAGCTCAATGAGCAGTTCTTC; j_call: TRBJ2-1; v_call: TRBV19; clone_size: -; d_call: TRBD2
cdr3_aa: CASSPRRGEQYF; cdr3_nt: TGTGCCAGCTCACCACGAAGGGGCGAGCAGTACTTC; j_call: TRBJ2-7; v_call: TRBV18; clone_size: once; d_call: -
cdr3_aa: CASSLRAGESYEQYF; cdr3_nt: TGCGCCAGCAGCTTAAGAGCAGGGGAGTCCTACGAGCAGTACTTC; j_call: TRBJ2-7; v_call: TRBV5-1; clone_size: -; d_call: -
cdr3_aa: CASSYGGEVSYGYTF; cdr3_nt: TGTGCCAGCAGTTACGGGGGCGAGGTTTCCTATGGCTACACCTTC; j_call: TRBJ1-2; v_call: TRBV6-5; clone_size: -; d_call: -
cdr3_aa: CASSLGNGLDQPQHF; cdr3_nt: TGTGCCAGCAGCTTGGGTAACGGGTTGGATCAGCCCCAGCATTTT; j_call: TRBJ1-5; v_call: TRBV7-9; clone_size: -; d_call: -
cdr3_aa: CASSPGTGLTDTQYF; cdr3_nt: TGTGCCAGCAGCCCCGGGACTGGACTCACAGATACGCAGTATTTT; j_call: TRBJ2-3; v_call: TRBV9; clone_size: -; d_call: -
cdr3_aa: CASSRQGADTGELFF; cdr3_nt: TGTGCCAGCAGTCGACAGGGGGCGGACACCGGGGAGCTGTTTTTT; j_call: TRBJ2-2; v_call: TRBV6-5; clone_size: once; d_call: TRBD1
cdr3_aa: CASSPQQGSHEQYF; cdr3_nt: TGTGCCAGCAGTCCCCAACAGGGTTCCCACGAGCAGTACTTC; j_call: TRBJ2-7; v_call: TRBV6-6; clone_size: once; d_call: -
cdr3_aa: CASSLYGDTQYF; cdr3_nt: TGTGCCAGCAGCTTATACGGGGATACGCAGTATTTT; j_call: TRBJ2-3; v_call: TRBV7-6; clone_size: -; d_call: -
cdr3_aa: CAWSVLSRLGYQETQYF; cdr3_nt: TGTGCCTGGAGTGTACTCTCAAGGCTCGGGTACCAAGAGACCCAGTACTTC; j_call: TRBJ2-5; v_call: TRBV30; clone_size: -; d_call: -
cdr3_aa: CASSLARPDNQPQHF; cdr3_nt: TGTGCCAGCAGCTTGGCCAGGCCCGATAATCAGCCCCAGCATTTT; j_call: TRBJ1-5; v_call: TRBV5-8; clone_size: -; d_call: -
cdr3_aa: CASLEGAERAFF; cdr3_nt: TGTGCCTCCTTAGAGGGGGCTGAGAGGGCTTTCTTT; j_call: TRBJ1-1; v_call: TRBV30; clone_size: -; d_call: TRBD1
cdr3_aa: CASSLVQGDPEAFF; cdr3_nt: TGTGCCAGCAGCTTAGTACAGGGGGACCCTGAAGCTTTCTTT; j_call: TRBJ1-1; v_call: TRBV7-9; clone_size: many; d_call: TRBD1
cdr3_aa: CATQGLAGVLNTGELFF; cdr3_nt: TGTGCCACCCAGGGACTAGCGGGAGTCCTGAACACCGGGGAGCTGTTTTTT; j_call: TRBJ2-2; v_call: TRBV19; clone_size: -; d_call: TRBD2
cdr3_aa: CASSLGQGNSPLHF; cdr3_nt: TGTGCCAGCAGCTTGGGACAGGGGAATTCACCCCTCCACTTT; j_call: TRBJ1-6; v_call: TRBV11-2; clone_size: -; d_call: TRBD1
cdr3_aa: CASRDRGLSSGEQFF; cdr3_nt: TGTGCCAGCCGCGACAGGGGGTTATCGTCGGGGGAGCAGTTCTTC; j_call: TRBJ2-1; v_call: TRBV27; clone_size: once; d_call: TRBD1
cdr3_aa: CASSGGTGGYTEAFF; cdr3_nt: TGTGCCAGCAGTGGGGGGACAGGGGGCTACACTGAAGCTTTCTTT; j_call: TRBJ1-1; v_call: TRBV6-1; clone_size: -; d_call: TRBD1
cdr3_aa: CASSSYTGELFF; cdr3_nt: TGTGCCAGCAGCTCCTATACCGGGGAGCTGTTTTTT; j_call: TRBJ2-2; v_call: TRBV7-3; clone_size: -; d_call: -
cdr3_aa: CASSRYRDRGAVIVREQFF; cdr3_nt: TGCGCCAGCAGCCGTTACCGGGACAGGGGTGCAGTAATAGTCCGTGAGCAGTTCTTC; j_call: TRBJ2-1; v_call: TRBV4-1; clone_size: -; d_call: TRBD1
cdr3_aa: CASSFRGAEAFF; cdr3_nt: TGCGCCAGCAGCTTCAGGGGGGCTGAAGCTTTCTTT; j_call: TRBJ1-1; v_call: TRBV5-1; clone_size: -; d_call: TRBD1
cdr3_aa: CASSPGLAGAGVYNEQFF; cdr3_nt: TGTGCCAGCAGCCCGGGACTAGCGGGAGCAGGGGTTTACAATGAGCAGTTCTTC; j_call: TRBJ2-1; v_call: TRBV11-2; clone_size: -; d_call: TRBD2
cdr3_aa: CASSQDLTGWADIQYF; cdr3_nt: TGCGCCAGCAGCCAAGATCTGACAGGGTGGGCAGACATTCAGTACTTC; j_call: TRBJ2-4; v_call: TRBV4-3; clone_size: -; d_call: TRBD1
cdr3_aa: CASSPGVSSGNTIYF; cdr3_nt: TGTGCCAGCAGCCCAGGGGTATCCTCTGGAAACACCATATATTTT; j_call: TRBJ1-3; v_call: TRBV27; clone_size: -; d_call: -
cdr3_aa: CASSLAPPSNEQFF; cdr3_nt: TGTGCCAGCAGCTTAGCACCACCCAGCAATGAGCAGTTCTTC; j_call: TRBJ2-1; v_call: TRBV7-2; clone_size: -; d_call: -
cdr3_aa: CASSSGQGKGNQPQHF; cdr3_nt: TGTGCCAGCAGCTCAGGACAGGGAAAGGGCAATCAGCCCCAGCATTTT; j_call: TRBJ1-5; v_call: TRBV11-2; clone_size: few; d_call: TRBD1
cdr3_aa: CASSQAQAGGRETQYF; cdr3_nt: TGTGCCAGCAGCCAAGCCCAAGCGGGAGGAAGAGAGACCCAGTACTTC; j_call: TRBJ2-5; v_call: TRBV14; clone_size: -; d_call: TRBD2
cdr3_aa: CASSLASYEQYF; cdr3_nt: TGCGCCAGCAGCTTGGCGTCCTACGAGCAGTACTTC; j_call: TRBJ2-7; v_call: TRBV5-1; clone_size: -; d_call: -
cdr3_aa: CASRTSGTSYEQYF; cdr3_nt: TGTGCCAGCAGGACTAGCGGGACATCCTACGAGCAGTACTTC; j_call: TRBJ2-7; v_call: TRBV6-5; clone_size: -; d_call: TRBD2
cdr3_aa: CAWRIAGIYNEQFF; cdr3_nt: TGTGCCTGGCGGATAGCGGGAATCTACAATGAGCAGTTCTTC; j_call: TRBJ2-1; v_call: TRBV30; clone_size: -; d_call: TRBD2
cdr3_aa: CASREDRGPYNEQFF; cdr3_nt: TGTGCCAGCAGGGAGGACAGGGGGCCCTACAATGAGCAGTTCTTC; j_call: TRBJ2-1; v_call: TRBV6-1; clone_size: -; d_call: TRBD1
cdr3_aa: CASNEDRGLRNTIYF; cdr3_nt: TGTGCCAGCAACGAGGACAGGGGGCTGAGAAACACCATATATTTT; j_call: TRBJ1-3; v_call: TRBV6-1; clone_size: -; d_call: TRBD1
cdr3_aa: CASSIESRGGNEQFF; cdr3_nt: TGTGCCAGTAGTATCGAGTCCAGGGGTGGTAATGAGCAGTTCTTC; j_call: TRBJ2-1; v_call: TRBV19; clone_size: few; d_call: -
cdr3_aa: CASSPQAGPYEQYF; cdr3_nt: TGTGCCAGCAGTCCCCAAGCGGGCCCCTACGAGCAGTACTTC; j_call: TRBJ2-7; v_call: TRBV6-5; clone_size: -; d_call: -
cdr3_aa: CASSYEGLAHTDTQYF; cdr3_nt: TGTGCCAGCAGTTACGAGGGACTAGCGCACACAGATACGCAGTATTTT; j_call: TRBJ2-3; v_call: TRBV6-5; clone_size: -; d_call: TRBD2
cdr3_aa: CASSPPGQGRETQYF; cdr3_nt: TGCGCCAGCAGCCCCCCGGGACAGGGCCGAGAGACCCAGTACTTC; j_call: TRBJ2-5; v_call: TRBV5-1; clone_size: -; d_call: TRBD1
cdr3_aa: CASRPGTDTQYF; cdr3_nt: TGTGCCAGCAGACCAGGCACAGATACGCAGTATTTT; j_call: TRBJ2-3; v_call: TRBV5-6; clone_size: -; d_call: -